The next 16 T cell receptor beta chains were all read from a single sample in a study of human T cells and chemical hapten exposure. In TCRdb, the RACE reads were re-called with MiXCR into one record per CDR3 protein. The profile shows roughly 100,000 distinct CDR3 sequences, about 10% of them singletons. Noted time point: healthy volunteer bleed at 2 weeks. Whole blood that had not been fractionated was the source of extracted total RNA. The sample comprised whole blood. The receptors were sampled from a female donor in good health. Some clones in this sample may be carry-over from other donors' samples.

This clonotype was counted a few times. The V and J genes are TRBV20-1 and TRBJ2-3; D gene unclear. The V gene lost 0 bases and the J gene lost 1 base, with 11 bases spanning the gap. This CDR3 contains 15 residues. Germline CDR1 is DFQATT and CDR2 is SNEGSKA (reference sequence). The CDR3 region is CSARDRVVGTDTQYF. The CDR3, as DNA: TGCAGTGCTAGAGATCGGGTGGTGGGCACAGATACGCAGTATTTT.

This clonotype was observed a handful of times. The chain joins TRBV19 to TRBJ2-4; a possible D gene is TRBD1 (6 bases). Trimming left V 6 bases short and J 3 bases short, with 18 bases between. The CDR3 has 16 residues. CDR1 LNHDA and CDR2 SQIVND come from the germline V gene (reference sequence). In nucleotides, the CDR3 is TGTGCCAGTAGCCACCGGGACACAGTTTACAAAAACATTCAGTACTTC. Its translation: CASSHRDTVYKNIQYF.

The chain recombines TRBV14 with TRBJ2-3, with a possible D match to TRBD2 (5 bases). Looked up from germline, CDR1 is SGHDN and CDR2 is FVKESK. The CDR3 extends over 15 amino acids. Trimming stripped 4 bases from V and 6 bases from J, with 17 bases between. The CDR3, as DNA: TGTGCCAGCAGCCCGAGGGTCAGCGGAGCTGATACGCAGTATTTT. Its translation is CASSPRVSGADTQYF.

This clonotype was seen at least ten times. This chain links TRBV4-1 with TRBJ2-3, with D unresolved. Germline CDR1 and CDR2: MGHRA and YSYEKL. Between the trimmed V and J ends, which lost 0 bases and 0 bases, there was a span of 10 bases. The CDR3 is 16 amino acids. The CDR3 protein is CASSQEWAASTDTQYF. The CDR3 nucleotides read TGCGCCAGCAGCCAAGAGTGGGCAGCTAGCACAGATACGCAGTATTTT.

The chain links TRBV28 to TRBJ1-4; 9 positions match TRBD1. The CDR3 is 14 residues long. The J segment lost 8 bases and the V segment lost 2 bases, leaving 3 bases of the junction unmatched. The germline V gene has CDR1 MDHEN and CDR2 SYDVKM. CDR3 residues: CASSLTGGREKLFF. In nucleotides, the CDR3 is TGTGCCAGCAGTTTAACAGGGGGCAGGGAAAAACTGTTTTTT. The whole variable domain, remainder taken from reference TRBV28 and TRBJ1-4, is DVKVTQSSRYLVKRTGEKVFLECVQDMDHENMFWYRQDPGLGLRLIYFSYDVKMKEKGDIPEGYSVSREKKERFSLILESASTNQTSMYLCASSLTGGREKLFFGSGTQLSVL.

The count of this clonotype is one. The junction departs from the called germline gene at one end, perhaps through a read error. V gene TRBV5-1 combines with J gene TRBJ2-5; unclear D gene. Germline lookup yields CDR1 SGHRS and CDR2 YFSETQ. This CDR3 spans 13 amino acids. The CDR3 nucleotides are TGCGCCAGCAGCTTGGGACTTCTAGAGACCCAGTGCTTC. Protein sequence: CASSLGLLETQCF. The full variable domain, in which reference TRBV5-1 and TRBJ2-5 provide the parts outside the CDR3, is KAGVTQTPRYLIKTRGQQVTLSCSPISGHRSVSWYQQTPGQGLQFLFEYFSETQRNKGNFPGRFSGRQFSNSRSEMNVSTLELGDSALYLCASSLGLLETQCFGPGTRLLVL.

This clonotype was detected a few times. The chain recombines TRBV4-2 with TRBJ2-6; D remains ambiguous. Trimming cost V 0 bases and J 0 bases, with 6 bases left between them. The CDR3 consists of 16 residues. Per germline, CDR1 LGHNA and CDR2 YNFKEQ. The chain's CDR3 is CASSQDRRSGANVLTF. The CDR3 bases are TGTGCCAGCAGCCAAGACCGGCGCTCTGGGGCCAACGTCCTGACTTTC.

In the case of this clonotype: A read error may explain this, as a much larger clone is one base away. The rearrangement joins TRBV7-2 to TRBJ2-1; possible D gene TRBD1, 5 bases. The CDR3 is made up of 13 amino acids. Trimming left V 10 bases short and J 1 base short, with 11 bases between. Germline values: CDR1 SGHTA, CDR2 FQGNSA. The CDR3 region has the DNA TGTGCCAACAGGAACAGTTCCTACAATGAGCAGTTCTTC. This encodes CANRNSSYNEQFF.

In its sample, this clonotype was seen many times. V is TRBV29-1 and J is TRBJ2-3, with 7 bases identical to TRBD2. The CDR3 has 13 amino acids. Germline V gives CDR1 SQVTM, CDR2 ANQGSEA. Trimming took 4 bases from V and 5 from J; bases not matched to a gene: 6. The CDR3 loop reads CSVVSGGVDTQYF. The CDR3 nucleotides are TGCAGCGTTGTGTCGGGGGGAGTAGATACGCAGTATTTT.

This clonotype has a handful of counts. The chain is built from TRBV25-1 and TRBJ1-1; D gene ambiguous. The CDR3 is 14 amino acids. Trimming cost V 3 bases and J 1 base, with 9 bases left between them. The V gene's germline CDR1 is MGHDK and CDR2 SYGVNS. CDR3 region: CASSEVSRNTEAFF. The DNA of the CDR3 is TGTGCCAGCAGTGAGGTATCGAGGAACACTGAAGCTTTCTTT.

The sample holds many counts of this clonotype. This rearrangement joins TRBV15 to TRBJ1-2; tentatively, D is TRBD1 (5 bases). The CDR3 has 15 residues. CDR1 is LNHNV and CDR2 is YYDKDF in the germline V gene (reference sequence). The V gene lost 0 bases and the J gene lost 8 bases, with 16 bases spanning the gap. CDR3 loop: CATSRDAGTTGGYTF. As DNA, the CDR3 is TGTGCCACCAGCAGAGACGCCGGGACTACTGGGGGCTACACCTTC. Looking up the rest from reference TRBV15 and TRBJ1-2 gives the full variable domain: DAMVIQNPRYQVTQFGKPVTLSCSQTLNHNVMYWYQQKSSQAPKLLFHYYDKDFNNEADTPDNFQSRRPNTSFCFLDIRSPGLGDTAMYLCATSRDAGTTGGYTFGSGTRLTVV.

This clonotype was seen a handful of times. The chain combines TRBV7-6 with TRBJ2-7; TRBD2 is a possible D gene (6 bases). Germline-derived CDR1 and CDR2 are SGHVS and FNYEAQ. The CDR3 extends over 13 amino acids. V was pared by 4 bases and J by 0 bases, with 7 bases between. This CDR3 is CASSYGSSYEQYF. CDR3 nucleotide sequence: TGTGCCAGCAGCTACGGGAGCTCCTACGAGCAGTACTTC.

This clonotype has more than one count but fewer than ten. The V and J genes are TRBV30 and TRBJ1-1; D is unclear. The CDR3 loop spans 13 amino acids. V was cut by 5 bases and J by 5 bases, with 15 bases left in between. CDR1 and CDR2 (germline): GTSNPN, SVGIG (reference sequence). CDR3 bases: TGTGCCTGGCTACGTCCCTCCGAGACTGAAGCTTTCTTT. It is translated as CAWLRPSETEAFF. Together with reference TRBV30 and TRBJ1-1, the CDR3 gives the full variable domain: SQTIHQWPATLVQPVGSPLSLECTVEGTSNPNLYWYRQAAGRGLQLLFYSVGIGQISSEVPQNLSASRPQDRQFILSSKKLLLSDSGFYLCAWLRPSETEAFFGQGTRLTVV.

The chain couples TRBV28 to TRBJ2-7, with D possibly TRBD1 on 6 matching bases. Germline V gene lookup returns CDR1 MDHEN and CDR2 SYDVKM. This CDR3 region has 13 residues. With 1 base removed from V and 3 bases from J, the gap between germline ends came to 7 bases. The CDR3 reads CASSLLQGYEQYF. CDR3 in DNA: TGTGCCAGCAGTTTATTACAGGGCTACGAGCAGTACTTC.

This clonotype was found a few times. CDR3 region: CASSPWVVQGPKNIQYF. The CDR3 DNA reads TGTGCCAGCAGCCCCTGGGTAGTTCAGGGACCCAAAAACATTCAGTACTTC. The chain carries TRBV28 and TRBJ2-4, with D possibly being TRBD1 or TRBD2 (5 bases each). Germline V gene sequence: CDR1 MDHEN, CDR2 SYDVKM. The CDR3 is 17 residues long. Trimming stripped 6 bases from V and 2 bases from J, with 20 bases between.

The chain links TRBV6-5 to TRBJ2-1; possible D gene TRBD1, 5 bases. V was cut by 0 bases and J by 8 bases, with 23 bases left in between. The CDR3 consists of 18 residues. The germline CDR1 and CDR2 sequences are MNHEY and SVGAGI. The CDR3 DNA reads TGTGCCAGCAGTTACTCGAAATGGATAGGGGCTAGTAATGATGAGCAGTTCTTC. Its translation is CASSYSKWIGASNDEQFF.